The clone carrying this T cell receptor (beta chain) was seen a few times. What it recognizes is unknown. Every TCR beta cDNA library bore unique molecular identifiers. T cells numbering about 0.85 to 11 million yielded cDNA molecules that totaled about 500,000. One entry per CDR3 protein results from TCRdb running MiXCR on the PCR reads. The data hold hundreds of thousands of distinct CDR3 sequences, with about 60% observed a single time. CDR3 length: 16 residues. CDR1 is SGHDT and CDR2 is YYEEEE in the germline V gene. Trimming took 1 base from V and 0 from J, leaving 11 bases between them. The sample originates from a study of post-analysis software for immune sequencing data. Study-level background: The study covered relapsing-remitting, secondary progressive and progressive-relapsing courses of multiple sclerosis. General observations from the study: There were five TRBV segments more frequent in patients than controls, and TRBV5-6, TRBV5-1 and TRBV20-1 were among them. Same-batch preparations were strongly co-clustered by F measure. Controls showed significantly higher normalized Chao1 diversity than did multiple sclerosis patients.

The chain couples TRBV5-6 to TRBJ2-1; possibly TRBD1 or TRBD2 for D (5 bases each). The source is a girl aged 2-10 years with multiple sclerosis. The sample taken for sequencing was blood. Here the CDR3 DNA reads TGTGCCAGCAGCTTGCTCCTAGGGACCTCCTACAATGAGCAGTTCTTC. Translating gives CASSLLLGTSYNEQFF.